The 16 T cell receptor beta chains in this list originate from one sample, sequenced in a study of blood T cells in healthy people across ages. With a J-beta primer mix and a sample-barcoded 5' primer, a second PCR ran about 7 to 11 cycles. TCRdb fed the 5' RACE reads into MiXCR, producing one record per CDR3 protein. The repertoire holds approximately 690,000 distinct CDR3 sequences, with around three fifths as singletons. Source material: blood. Every receptor here comes from a man aged 60-69 years in good health.

The chain is built from TRBV6-6 and TRBJ1-4; D call uncertain. CDR1 and CDR2 from the germline V gene are MNHNY and SVGAGI (reference sequence). With 6 bases removed from V and 4 bases from J, the gap between germline ends came to 15 bases. CDR3 length: 15 amino acids. The CDR3 loop is CASSPNVGVNEKLFF. Written as DNA, the CDR3 is TGTGCCAGCAGCCCGAACGTAGGAGTTAATGAAAAACTGTTTTTT.

CDR3 protein: CATRTQGTYEQYF. In DNA form, the CDR3 reads TGTGCCACCAGGACACAGGGAACCTACGAGCAGTACTTC. The V and J genes are TRBV6-1 and TRBJ2-7; D may be TRBD1 (6 bases). Trimming removed 10 bases from V and 2 bases from J, with 15 bases in between. CDR3 length equals 13 residues. Germline V gene sequence: CDR1 MNHNS, CDR2 SASEGT.

The chain uses TRBV6-2 or TRBV6-3 and TRBJ1-2; D is unclear. Germline V gene data show CDR1 as MNHEY and CDR2 as SVGEGT. The CDR3 has 15 amino acids. V gave up 2 bases and J gave up 0 bases, with 10 bases separating them. The CDR3: CASSYLITANYGYTF. The CDR3 DNA is TGTGCCAGCAGTTACCTTATAACAGCTAACTATGGCTACACCTTC.

This clonotype was found once. This chain links TRBV7-2 with TRBJ2-1, with D possibly being TRBD1 or TRBD2 (5 bases each). The CDR3 is 15 amino acids. V was pared by 5 bases and J by 5 bases, with 16 bases between. Germline loops: CDR1 SGHTA, CDR2 FQGNSA. The chain's CDR3 is CASSGTRSEDNEQFF. The CDR3 DNA reads TGTGCCAGCAGCGGGACGCGTTCAGAGGACAATGAGCAGTTCTTC.

V and J are TRBV12-3 or TRBV12-4 and TRBJ2-5, with D possibly matching TRBD1 (5 bases). The CDR3 totals 14 residues. V was cut by 5 bases and J by 5 bases, with 15 bases left in between. The CDR3 spells CASSGFWGGETQYF. In DNA, the CDR3 is TGTGCCAGCAGTGGGTTCTGGGGCGGTGAGACCCAGTACTTC.

The chain links TRBV4-2 to TRBJ2-3; 11 nucleotides align to TRBD1. The V gene's germline CDR1 is LGHNA and CDR2 YNFKEQ. This CDR3 comprises 18 residues. Trimming at V came to 0 bases and at J to 5 bases, leaving 10 bases not matched to a gene. CDR3 sequence (DNA): TGTGCCAGCAGCCAAGACCCCGGGACAGGGGGTTCGGGAGATACGCAGTATTTT. Translating it yields CASSQDPGTGGSGDTQYF.

The chain has TRBV11-2 and TRBJ2-5, with D possibly being TRBD2 (6 bases). CDR1 SGHAT and CDR2 FQNNGV come from the germline V gene. This CDR3 is built from 15 residues. Trimming stripped 5 bases from V and 4 bases from J, with 17 bases between. In DNA, the CDR3 is TGTGCCAGCAGCACCCTCGCGGGGTGGGCAGAGACCCAGTACTTC. Translating gives CASSTLAGWAETQYF.

The rearrangement uses TRBV2 and TRBJ2-5; 7 bases line up with TRBD2. Per the germline V gene, CDR1 is SNHLY and CDR2 is FYNNEI. The trim removed 8 bases at V and 2 bases at J, leaving 2 bases unmatched. The CDR3 contains 12 residues. Here the CDR3 DNA reads TGTGCCAGCCTAGCGGTACAAGAGACCCAGTACTTC. This sequence encodes CASLAVQETQYF.

The chain's CDR3 is CASTLTGTITYNEQFF. Here the CDR3 DNA reads TGTGCCAGCACCTTAACAGGGACTATTACCTACAATGAGCAGTTCTTC. The rearrangement links TRBV5-5 to TRBJ2-1; possible D gene TRBD2, 7 bases. The length of the CDR3 is 16 residues. Germline V gene data show CDR1 as SGHKS and CDR2 as YYEKEE (reference sequence). Between the trimmed V and J ends, which lost 6 bases and 2 bases, there was a span of 18 bases.

This sequence joins TRBV29-1 and TRBJ2-5; 9 bases line up with TRBD1. This CDR3 comprises 13 residues. V dropped 4 bases and J dropped 5; count of bases not matched to a gene: 5. Per germline, CDR1 SQVTM and CDR2 ANQGSEA. DNA for the CDR3: TGCAGCGTTGTGGGGACAGGGTTGGAGACCCAGTACTTC. As protein: CSVVGTGLETQYF.

In this sample, this clonotype turned up once. Mismatch with germline at one junction end may stem from a read error. The chain has TRBV11-3 and TRBJ2-5, with 7 nucleotides matching TRBD2. The germline V gene encodes CDR1 SGHNT and CDR2 YENEEA. This CDR3 is built from 17 residues. The CDR3: CASSLGPITGGQETQYF. The CDR3 DNA sequence: TGTGCTAGCAGCTTAGGACCCATAACCGGGGGGCAAGAGACCCAGTACTTC.

The DNA of the CDR3 is TGTGCCAGCAGCTGGGGACTCCGGACCCAAGAGACCCAGTACTTC. Amino acids: CASSWGLRTQETQYF. The chain links TRBV7-2 to TRBJ2-5; D possibly corresponds to TRBD2 (6 bases). Germline V gives CDR1 SGHTA, CDR2 FQGNSA. CDR3 length equals 15 residues. Trimming took 4 bases from V and 1 from J, leaving 13 bases between them.

This clonotype has more than one count but fewer than ten. The chain has TRBV3-1 and TRBJ2-7, with D hard to call. Between the trimmed V and J ends, which lost 1 base and 5 bases, there was a span of 9 bases. Germline V lookup: CDR1 LGHDT, CDR2 YNNKEL (reference sequence). The CDR3 consists of 13 residues. CDR3 sequence reads: CASSQVARDEQYF. The CDR3 bases are TGTGCCAGCAGCCAAGTGGCAAGGGACGAGCAGTACTTC.

The gene calls are TRBV5-1 and TRBJ2-2; 7 nucleotides match TRBD1. The CDR3 covers 15 residues. Trimming at V came to 5 bases and at J to 4 bases, leaving 8 bases not matched to a gene. Germline CDR1 SGHRS, CDR2 YFSETQ. The CDR3 loop reads CASRGGGRSTGELFF. CDR3 nucleotide sequence: TGCGCCAGCAGAGGGGGCGGCCGGAGCACCGGGGAGCTGTTTTTT.

In its sample, this clonotype was seen a few times. This rearrangement joins TRBV9 to TRBJ2-1; TRBD1 might be the D (6 bases). V lost 0 bases, J lost 4 bases, and 11 bases lay in between. The germline gives CDR1 SGDLS, CDR2 YYNGEE. This CDR3 contains 15 residues. CDR3 coding DNA: TGTGCCAGCAGCGTAGGGCCAGGGGCTTACAATGAGCAGTTCTTC. It codes for CASSVGPGAYNEQFF.

This clonotype was detected a few times. The chain joins TRBV2 to TRBJ2-1; perhaps TRBD1 as D (5 bases). CDR3 length: 13 residues. In germline, CDR1 is SNHLY, CDR2 FYNNEI. V dropped 5 bases and J dropped 8 bases, with 13 bases sitting between them. The CDR3 DNA follows: TGTGCCAGCAGTAGGGGTCGTCCGTATGAGCAGTTCTTC. Its translation: CASSRGRPYEQFF.